The rows below give T cell receptor beta chains drawn from one sample of a study of shared clonotypes between healthy human individuals. Libraries were prepared by immunoSEQ multiplex PCR; TCRdb keeps only in-frame clonotypes and omits some of them. The sample consists of roughly 570,000 clones, roughly 98% of them appearing once. Sequencing used naive CD8+ T cells sorted from blood. The receptors here all came from a man aged 25 to 40 in good health. CDR3s include the opening cysteine and the closing phenylalanine or tryptophan. D genes are given only for firm matches. The size field is filled for only some rows; it gives once, few, many or a size class.

D	V	size	J	DNA	CDR3
-	TRBV15	-	TRBJ2-1	TGTGCCACCACCCAGGGAAGGGGTTTTATGGACAATGAGCAGTTCTTC	CATTQGRGFMDNEQFF
TRBD2	TRBV5-1	-	TRBJ2-1	TGCGCCAGCAGTAGTGCGGGGGGATGGAATGAGCAGTTCTTC	CASSSAGGWNEQFF
-	TRBV9	-	TRBJ2-3	TGTGCCAGCAGCGCGCCTCAGGGAGCAGATACGCAGTATTTT	CASSAPQGADTQYF
TRBD2	TRBV11-3	once	TRBJ2-7	TGTGCCAGCAGCTTACGGGGTAGCGGGATCGCAGAGCAGTACTTC	CASSLRGSGIAEQYF
-	TRBV27	-	TRBJ2-1	TGTGCCAGCAGTCCGGGACTGCTGAATGAGCAGTTCTTC	CASSPGLLNEQFF
TRBD1	TRBV27	-	TRBJ2-5	TGTGCCAGCAGTTTATCGGGGACAGGGTGGGAGACCCAGTACTTC	CASSLSGTGWETQYF
-	TRBV4-1	-	TRBJ2-5	TGCGCCAGCAGCTTCCGGTCTGCCGGTGAGACCCAGTACTTC	CASSFRSAGETQYF
-	TRBV30	-	TRBJ1-2	TGTGCCTGGGGAACAGGGAATGGCTACACCTTC	CAWGTGNGYTF
-	TRBV28	once	TRBJ2-7	TGTGCCAGCAGTTTACCCCCAGACGAGCAGTACTTC	CASSLPPDEQYF
-	TRBV7-2	-	TRBJ2-7	TGTGCCAGCAGCTTCTCCCCCTCCTACGAGCAGTACTTC	CASSFSPSYEQYF
TRBD1	TRBV29-1	few	TRBJ2-7	TGCAGCGTTGAAGCCGGGACAGGGGCCGCCGAGCAGTACTTC	CSVEAGTGAAEQYF
-	TRBV27	-	TRBJ1-5	TGTGCCACCCGGGGTGAGTGGGGCAGCAATCAGCCCCAGCATTTT	CATRGEWGSNQPQHF
-	TRBV5-4	-	TRBJ1-2	TGTGCCAGCAGCGGAATTGGGAAAATCTATGGCTACACCTTC	CASSGIGKIYGYTF
TRBD2	TRBV7-9	-	TRBJ2-1	TGTGCCACCAGAGTTGGCTCTGGCGGGAGGGGGGATGAGCAGTTCTTC	CATRVGSGGRGDEQFF
-	TRBV27	-	TRBJ2-7	TGTGCCAGCAGCTCCGGGACTTCACCTTACGAGCAGTACTTC	CASSSGTSPYEQYF
-	TRBV19	-	TRBJ1-5	TGTGCCAGTAGTATTCTCTCAGGGGAGGACAGCAATCAGCCCCAGCATTTT	CASSILSGEDSNQPQHF
-	TRBV5-4	-	TRBJ2-5	TGTGCCAGCAGCTTCGACTACCAAGAGACCCAGTACTTC	CASSFDYQETQYF
TRBD2	TRBV28	-	TRBJ2-7	TGTGCCAGCAGCCGAACTTCTAGCGGGAGCTCCTACGAGCAGTACTTC	CASSRTSSGSSYEQYF
-	TRBV27	-	TRBJ2-2	TGTGCCAGCAGTTTACCCCCGGGATCGGAGGGAACCGGGGAGCTGTTTTTT	CASSLPPGSEGTGELFF
TRBD2	TRBV2	-	TRBJ2-3	TGTGCCAGCAGTATAGACAGACTAGCGGGAGCGGCAGATACGCAGTATTTT	CASSIDRLAGAADTQYF
-	TRBV29-1	-	TRBJ2-7	TGCAGCGTTGTAATGGTGGGAAGGGCCTACGAGCAGTACTTC	CSVVMVGRAYEQYF
-	TRBV2	-	TRBJ2-7	TGTGCCAGCAGGGGACGGGTCTCCGAGCAGTACTTC	CASRGRVSEQYF
-	TRBV27	-	TRBJ1-2	TGTGCCAGCAGCTCCGGGACCACATGGGGCTATGGCTACACCTTC	CASSSGTTWGYGYTF
TRBD1	TRBV15	-	TRBJ2-7	TGTGCCACCAGCCACATGGGACAGCTCTACGAGCAGTACTTC	CATSHMGQLYEQYF
-	TRBV7-9	-	TRBJ2-7	TGTGCCAGCAGCTTAGCCATTAACGAGCAGTACTTC	CASSLAINEQYF
-	TRBV7-9	-	TRBJ2-3	TGTGCCAGCAGCCCCACGGACAGTCATAGCACAGATACGCAGTATTTT	CASSPTDSHSTDTQYF
-	TRBV9	-	TRBJ2-1	TGTGCCAGCAGCTCCCGGGAATACGACAATGAGCAGTTCTTC	CASSSREYDNEQFF
-	TRBV5-6	-	TRBJ1-4	TGTGCCAGCAGCTTGAGGTTTAGTGAAAAACTGTTTTTT	CASSLRFSEKLFF
TRBD2	TRBV7-9	-	TRBJ2-2	TGTGCCAGCAGCTCCGGACTAGCAGGTCCCGGGGAGCTGTTTTTT	CASSSGLAGPGELFF
TRBD2	TRBV10-2	-	TRBJ2-7	TGCGCCAGCAGTGAGTCCCAGCGGGGGGACGAGCAGTACTTC	CASSESQRGDEQYF
TRBD1	TRBV7-8	-	TRBJ1-1	TGTGCCAGCAGCTTCTCCAGGGGGCTTACTGAAGCTTTCTTT	CASSFSRGLTEAFF
TRBD2	TRBV7-2	-	TRBJ2-7	TGTGCCAGCAGCTTAGGGAGACCTAGCGGGAGCTACGAGCAGTACTTC	CASSLGRPSGSYEQYF
-	TRBV11-2	-	TRBJ1-5	TGTGCCAGCAGCGGTGGTAGCAATCAGCCCCAGCATTTT	CASSGGSNQPQHF
-	TRBV27	-	TRBJ1-5	TGTGCCAGTTCAGCTATGGATAGCAATCAGCCCCAGCATTTT	CASSAMDSNQPQHF
-	TRBV27	-	TRBJ2-7	TGTGCCAGCAGCCGACTAGGGGAAGCCTACGAGCAGTACTTC	CASSRLGEAYEQYF
-	TRBV7-6	-	TRBJ2-7	TGTGCCAGCAGCTTAGGGGCTAGCGCACCAGTTGACGAGCAGTACTTC	CASSLGASAPVDEQYF
-	TRBV11-3	-	TRBJ2-1	TGTGCCAGCAGCTTAGCCGCGGGGCATGAGCAGTTCTTC	CASSLAAGHEQFF
-	TRBV7-9	-	TRBJ2-5	TGTGCCAGCAGCCCGGGGGTGTCGGAGACCCAGTACTTC	CASSPGVSETQYF
-	TRBV4-3	-	TRBJ2-7	TGCGCCAGCAGCCAAGATGGTTTCGGATACGAGCAGTACTTC	CASSQDGFGYEQYF
TRBD1	TRBV10-2	-	TRBJ2-7	TGCGCCAGCAGTGAGTGGGGACAGGGGACCTACGAGCAGTACTTC	CASSEWGQGTYEQYF
-	TRBV7-9	-	TRBJ2-3	TGTGCCAGCAGTTCCCCTAGCACAGATACGCAGTATTTT	CASSSPSTDTQYF
-	TRBV29-1	-	TRBJ2-1	TGCAGCGTTGTAGCTTCAGAAGGCTATGAGCAGTTCTTC	CSVVASEGYEQFF
-	TRBV27	-	TRBJ1-2	TGTGCCAGCAGTTTATCGAGAGGTGGCTATGGCTACACCTTC	CASSLSRGGYGYTF
TRBD2	TRBV19	-	TRBJ2-1	TGTGCCAGTAGCCTACTAGCGGGATTGAATGAGCAGTTCTTC	CASSLLAGLNEQFF
-	TRBV28	-	TRBJ2-7	TGTGCCAGCAGCACCATAGGACTCTCATTCCTCTACGAGCAGTACTTC	CASSTIGLSFLYEQYF
TRBD2	TRBV2	-	TRBJ2-1	TGTGCCAGCAGTGTTAGCGGGAATTTCTATGAGCAGTTCTTC	CASSVSGNFYEQFF
TRBD2	TRBV29-1	-	TRBJ2-7	TGCAGCGTTGAAGCCAGGGCCGAGCAGGCTAGCGGGAGAATCTACGAGCAGTACTTC	CSVEARAEQASGRIYEQYF
-	TRBV10-3	-	TRBJ1-1	TGTGCCATCAGTAGCGGGGGGTTTGTGAACACTGAAGCTTTCTTT	CAISSGGFVNTEAFF
-	TRBV11-2	-	TRBJ2-7	TGTGCCAGCAGCTACCACAGTTCCCTCTACGAGCAGTACTTC	CASSYHSSLYEQYF
-	TRBV21-1	-	TRBJ2-1	TGTGCCAGCACACCTTGGGTACGTGGGAGCTCCTACAATGAGCAGTTCTTC	CASTPWVRGSSYNEQFF
TRBD1	TRBV5-1	-	TRBJ2-5	TGCGCCAGCAGCCCCGACAGGGGGACAGAGACCCAGTACTTC	CASSPDRGTETQYF
-	TRBV28	-	TRBJ1-4	TGTGCCAGCAGTGAAGGGGGGGTTGTTGAAAAACTGTTTTTT	CASSEGGVVEKLFF
TRBD2	TRBV7-8	once	TRBJ2-1	TGTGCCAGCAGCTTAGCGCGAATAGCGGGAGGGTACAATGAGCAGTTCTTC	CASSLARIAGGYNEQFF
-	TRBV10-2	once	TRBJ2-7	TGCGCCAGCAGTGAGTCGGGCTACGAGCAGTACTTC	CASSESGYEQYF
-	TRBV6-5	-	TRBJ2-2	TGTGCCAGCAGCCTCAGGGTGGCCGGGGAGCTGTTTTTT	CASSLRVAGELFF
-	TRBV27	-	TRBJ2-5	TGTGCCAGCAGTTTACTGCCCGTGGGGAGAGAGACCCAGTACTTC	CASSLLPVGRETQYF
TRBD1	TRBV7-3	once	TRBJ2-5	TGTGCCAGCACAACAGGGGGTGGAGAGACCCAGTACTTC	CASTTGGGETQYF
-	TRBV4-3	once	TRBJ1-1	TGCGCCAGCAGCCAAGGACGCACCCTGGACACTGAAGCTTTCTTT	CASSQGRTLDTEAFF
-	TRBV6-5	-	TRBJ1-2	TGTGCCAGCAGCCCCTCCAGGGTGAGTGGCTACACCTTC	CASSPSRVSGYTF
TRBD1	TRBV5-4	-	TRBJ1-2	TGTGCCAGCAGCCTGGGACAGGGGAACTATGGCTACACCTTC	CASSLGQGNYGYTF